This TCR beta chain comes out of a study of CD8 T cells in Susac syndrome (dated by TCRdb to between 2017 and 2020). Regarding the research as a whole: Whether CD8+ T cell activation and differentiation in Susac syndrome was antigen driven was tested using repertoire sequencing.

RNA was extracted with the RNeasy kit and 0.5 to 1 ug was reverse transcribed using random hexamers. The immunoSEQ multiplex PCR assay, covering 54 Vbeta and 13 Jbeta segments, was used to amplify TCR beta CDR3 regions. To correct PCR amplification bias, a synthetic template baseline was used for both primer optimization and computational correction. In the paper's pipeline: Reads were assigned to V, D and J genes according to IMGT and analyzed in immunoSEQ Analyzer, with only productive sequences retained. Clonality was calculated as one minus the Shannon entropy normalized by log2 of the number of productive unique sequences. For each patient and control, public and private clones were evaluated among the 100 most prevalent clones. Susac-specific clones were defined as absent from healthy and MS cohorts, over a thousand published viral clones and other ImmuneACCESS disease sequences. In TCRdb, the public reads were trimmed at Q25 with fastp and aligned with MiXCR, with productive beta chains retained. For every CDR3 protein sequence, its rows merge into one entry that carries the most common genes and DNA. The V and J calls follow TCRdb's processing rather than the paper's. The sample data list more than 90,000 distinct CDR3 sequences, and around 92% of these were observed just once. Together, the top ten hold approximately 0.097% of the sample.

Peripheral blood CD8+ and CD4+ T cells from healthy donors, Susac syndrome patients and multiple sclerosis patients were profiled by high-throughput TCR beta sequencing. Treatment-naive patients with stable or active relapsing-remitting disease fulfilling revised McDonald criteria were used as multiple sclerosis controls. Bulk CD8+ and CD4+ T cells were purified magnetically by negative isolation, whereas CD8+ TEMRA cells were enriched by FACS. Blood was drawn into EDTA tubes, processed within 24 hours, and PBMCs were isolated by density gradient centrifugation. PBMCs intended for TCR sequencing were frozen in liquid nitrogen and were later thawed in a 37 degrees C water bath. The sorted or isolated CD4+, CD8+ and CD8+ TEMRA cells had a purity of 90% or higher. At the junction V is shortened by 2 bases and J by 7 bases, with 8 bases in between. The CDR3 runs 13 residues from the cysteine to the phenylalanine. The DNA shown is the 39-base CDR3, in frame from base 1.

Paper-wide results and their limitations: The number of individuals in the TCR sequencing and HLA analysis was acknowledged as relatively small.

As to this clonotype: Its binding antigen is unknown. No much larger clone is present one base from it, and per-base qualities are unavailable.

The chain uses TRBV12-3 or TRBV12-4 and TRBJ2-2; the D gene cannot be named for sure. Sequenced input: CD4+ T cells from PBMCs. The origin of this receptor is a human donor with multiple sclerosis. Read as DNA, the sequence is TGTGCCAGCAGTTTAACCGGTCGCGGGGAGCTGTTTTTT. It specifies CASSLTGRGELFF.